The 3 T cell receptor beta chains below all came from one sample that was sequenced in a study of T-cell memory formation after mild COVID-19 (dated by TCRdb to the early 2020s). The library was generated by 5' RACE. These reads were obtained on an Illumina NovaSeq 6000. Starting from the raw public reads, TCRdb applied fastp trimming at Q25, assembled clones with MiXCR and retained in-frame beta chains. Identical CDR3 protein sequences are pooled into one entry, listed with their most common genes and DNA. Across this sample there are some 130,000 distinct CDR3 sequences, with roughly a quarter seen only once. 24% of the sample belongs to the ten largest clones. What was sequenced was PBMCs or a T cell subset sorted from them (not recorded which). All receptors derive from an adult woman who had mild COVID-19 (a few samples of this study predate the infection). The sample titles of this study are shuffled in the database, so cell type and time point are left out; the donor was told from shared clones.

The V call is TRBV19, the J call TRBJ2-5; 8 bases agree with TRBD1. The V gene end was trimmed by 10 bases and the J gene end by 5 bases; junction bases not matched to a gene: 9. The germline gives CDR1 LNHDA, CDR2 SQIVND (reference sequence). The CDR3 has 13 residues. This chain's CDR3 is CATIGQGSETQYF. Written as DNA, the CDR3 is TGTGCCACCATCGGACAGGGTTCCGAGACCCAGTACTTC.

This clonotype has more than one count but fewer than ten. This chain joins TRBV5-6 and TRBJ2-7; TRBD1 aligns across 7 bases. V lost 4 bases to trimming and J lost 2 bases; unmatched junction nucleotides: 6. CDR1 and CDR2 from the germline V gene are SGHDT and YYEEEE. The CDR3 spans 14 residues. CDR3 bases: TGTGCCAGCAGCGGGACCGGGACAGCCTACGAGCAGTACTTC. Amino acid sequence: CASSGTGTAYEQYF.

This chain links TRBV7-6 with TRBJ1-5; D is undetermined. The CDR3 length is 14 residues. Germline values: CDR1 SGHVS, CDR2 FNYEAQ. V lost 3 bases and J 7 bases, leaving 13 bases between the germline ends. CDR3 loop: CASSLSGVGQPQHF. CDR3 sequence (DNA): TGTGCCAGCAGCTTGTCGGGTGTGGGACAGCCCCAGCATTTT.